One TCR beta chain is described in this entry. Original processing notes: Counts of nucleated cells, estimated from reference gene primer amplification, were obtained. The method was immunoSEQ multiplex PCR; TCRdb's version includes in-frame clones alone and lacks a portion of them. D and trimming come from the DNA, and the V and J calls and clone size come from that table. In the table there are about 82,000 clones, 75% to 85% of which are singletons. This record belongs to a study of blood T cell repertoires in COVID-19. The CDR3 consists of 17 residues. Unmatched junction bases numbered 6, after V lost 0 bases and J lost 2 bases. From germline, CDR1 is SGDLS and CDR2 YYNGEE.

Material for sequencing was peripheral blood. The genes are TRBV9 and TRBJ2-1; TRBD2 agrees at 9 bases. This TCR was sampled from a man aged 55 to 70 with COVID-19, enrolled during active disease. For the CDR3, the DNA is TGTGCCAGCAGCGTAGACCCTAGCGGGAAAGCCTACAATGAGCAGTTCTTC. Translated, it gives CASSVDPSGKAYNEQFF. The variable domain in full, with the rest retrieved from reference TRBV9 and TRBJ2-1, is DSGVTQTPKHLITATGQRVTLRCSPRSGDLSVYWYQQSLDQGLQFLIQYYNGEERAKGNILERFSAQQFPDLHSELNLSSLELGDSALYFCASSVDPSGKAYNEQFFGPGTRLTVL.